The clone carrying this TCR beta chain was counted once. The source of the sample is a study of technical replicates of blood from a few donors. Germline loops: CDR1 SNHLY, CDR2 FYNNEI. Trimming pared 5 bases from V and 4 bases from J, leaving 13 bases between. This CDR3 contains 14 residues. Only in-frame clones appear in the TCRdb table, and some are missing; sequencing was by immunoSEQ multiplex PCR. The sample gives roughly 80,000 clones, under 95% of which show up once; approximately 0.4% is in the top ten. The genes are TRBV2 and TRBJ2-3; D remains unclear. This TCR was sampled from a human donor in good health. Sample: T cells isolated from PBMCs. The chain's CDR3 is CASSLPTGSDTQYF. The CDR3 DNA reads TGTGCCAGCAGTCTCCCTACCGGTTCAGATACGCAGTATTTT. Full variable domain (remainder filled in from reference TRBV2 and TRBJ2-3): EPEVTQTPSHQVTQMGQEVILRCVPISNHLYFYWYRQILGQKVEFLVSFYNNEISEKSEIFDDQFSVERPDGSNFTLKIRSTKLEDSAMYFCASSLPTGSDTQYFGPGTRLTVL.